A single sample is the source of the 17 T cell receptor beta chains below, sequenced in a study of shared clonotypes between healthy human individuals. Only in-frame clones appear in the TCRdb table, and some are missing; sequencing was by immunoSEQ multiplex PCR. This table has about 2.1 million clones, under 95% appearing once. CD45RO-negative CD8 cells positively selected for CCR7 made up the naive population, which excluded terminally differentiated effector memory CD45RA+ cells. The sequenced material came from naive CD8+ T cells from PBMCs. The receptors were sampled from a man younger than 30 in good health. Some clones in this sample may be carry-over from other donors' samples.

The genes are TRBV4-3 and TRBJ1-2; D gene ambiguous. Trimming pared 0 bases from V and 3 bases from J, leaving 17 bases between. CDR3 length: 17 amino acids. The germline V gene encodes CDR1 LGHNA and CDR2 YSLEER. CDR3 residues: CASSQDWIERGYYGYTF. The CDR3 DNA sequence: TGCGCCAGCAGCCAAGATTGGATTGAAAGAGGTTACTATGGCTACACCTTC.

V usage is TRBV27 and J usage is TRBJ2-7; tentative D call: TRBD2 (6 bases). The germline V and J ends were trimmed by 9 bases and 2 bases, with 17 bases remaining between them. The CDR3 extends over 14 amino acids. Germline CDR1 reads MNHEY; CDR2 reads SMNVEV (reference sequence). The CDR3 DNA is TGTGCCAGTCGCGCTGGAGGGGCTCCCTACGAGCAGTACTTC. Its translation is CASRAGGAPYEQYF.

Only one count was recorded for this clone. This chain uses TRBV2 with TRBJ2-1; perhaps TRBD2 as D (5 bases). The CDR3 loop spans 17 amino acids. V was pared by 8 bases and J by 0 bases, with 20 bases between. The germline CDR1 and CDR2 sequences are SNHLY and FYNNEI. The CDR3 DNA reads TGTGCCAGCGATGGGCGGGTGGGCCTAAGCTCCTACAATGAGCAGTTCTTC. This codes for CASDGRVGLSSYNEQFF.

V gene TRBV11-2 combines with J gene TRBJ2-5, with 8 bases aligning to TRBD1. Germline V CDR1 and CDR2: SGHAT, FQNNGV. The junction had 10 bases not matched to a gene; V was cut back by 5 bases and J by 5 bases. This CDR3 region has 15 residues. This chain's CDR3 is CASSARDRHQETQYF. The CDR3 DNA reads TGTGCCAGCAGCGCCCGGGACAGGCATCAGGAGACCCAGTACTTC.

This rearrangement joins TRBV11-2 to TRBJ2-1; D perhaps matches TRBD2 (6 bases). CDR3 size: 17 residues. Trimming left V 0 bases short and J 3 bases short, with 15 bases between. Germline loops: CDR1 SGHAT, CDR2 FQNNGV. The CDR3 reads CASSLELDSGLYNEQFF. CDR3 nucleotide sequence: TGTGCCAGCAGCTTAGAGCTGGATAGCGGTCTCTACAATGAGCAGTTCTTC. The full variable domain, rest sourced from reference TRBV11-2 and TRBJ2-1, is EAGVAQSPRYKIIEKRQSVAFWCNPISGHATLYWYQQILGQGPKLLIQFQNNGVVDDSQLPKDRFSAERLKGVDSTLKIQPAKLEDSAVYLCASSLELDSGLYNEQFFGPGTRLTVL.

V usage is TRBV7-6 and J usage is TRBJ2-2; possibly TRBD1 for D (7 bases). From germline, CDR1 is SGHVS and CDR2 FNYEAQ. V was pared by 3 bases and J by 5 bases, with 16 bases between. The CDR3 contains 16 residues. The CDR3 DNA reads as TGTGCCAGCAGCTTTGGAGGCAGGGGGGCGACCGGGGAGCTGTTTTTT. Its protein is CASSFGGRGATGELFF.

The V and J genes are TRBV5-1 and TRBJ2-5, with 7 bases aligning to TRBD1. Germline V CDR1 and CDR2: SGHRS, YFSETQ. CDR3 length equals 15 residues. V shed 2 bases and J 0 bases; nucleotides not matched to a gene: 4. Written as DNA, the CDR3 is TGCGCCAGCAGCTTCCGGGACAGTAACCAAGAGACCCAGTACTTC. Translation gives CASSFRDSNQETQYF.

The chain joins TRBV28 to TRBJ2-7, with TRBD2 matching over 10 bases. The germline gives CDR1 MDHEN, CDR2 SYDVKM. This CDR3 region has 17 residues. With 1 base clipped from V and 1 base from J, the junction kept 7 bases outside the gene matches. As DNA, the CDR3 is TGTGCCAGCAGTTTATCGCTAGCGGGAGTATCTTCCTACGAGCAGTACTTC. Its translation is CASSLSLAGVSSYEQYF.

The chain has TRBV15 and TRBJ2-1; maybe TRBD2 (6 bases). The CDR3 covers 14 residues. V lost 3 bases, J lost 4 bases, and 10 bases lay in between. Germline CDR1 LNHNV, CDR2 YYDKDF (reference sequence). CDR3 sequence reads: CATSSPGGYNEQFF. As DNA, the CDR3 is TGTGCCACCAGCAGTCCCGGGGGTTACAATGAGCAGTTCTTC.

The chain carries TRBV28 and TRBJ1-1; 8 nucleotides align to TRBD1. The germline V gene encodes CDR1 MDHEN and CDR2 SYDVKM. The V gene end was trimmed by 6 bases and the J gene end by 1 base; junction bases not matched to a gene: 10. The CDR3 runs 16 residues. CDR3 protein: CASRNHRGGSNTEAFF. For the CDR3, the DNA is TGTGCCAGCAGAAATCACAGGGGGGGATCGAACACTGAAGCTTTCTTT.

This clone has more than one count but fewer than ten. The rearrangement uses TRBV6-6 and TRBJ1-5, with 10 bases identical to TRBD1. Germline trimming cut 6 bases from V and 8 bases from J; bases unmatched to any gene: 4. CDR1 is MNHNY, CDR2 SVGAGI, per germline (reference sequence). This CDR3 region has 13 residues. The CDR3 region has the DNA TGTGCCAGCAGGGACAGGGGGGAAGAGCCCCAGCATTTT. It specifies CASRDRGEEPQHF.

This clone was picked up one time. The chain joins TRBV15 to TRBJ1-3; D is unclear. Trimming left V 9 bases short and J 3 bases short, with 30 bases between. The CDR3 spans 19 residues. Germline V CDR1 and CDR2: LNHNV, YYDKDF (reference sequence). In DNA, the CDR3 is TGTGCCACTAGGGATCTCGAGTCGGTCTCTACCACAGTTGGAAACACCATATATTTT. It specifies CATRDLESVSTTVGNTIYF. The complete variable domain, with remaining parts taken from reference TRBV15 and TRBJ1-3, reads DAMVIQNPRYQVTQFGKPVTLSCSQTLNHNVMYWYQQKSSQAPKLLFHYYDKDFNNEADTPDNFQSRRPNTSFCFLDIRSPGLGDTAMYLCATRDLESVSTTVGNTIYFGEGSWLTVV.

To note about this clone: Different DNA sequences within this sample yield the same CDR3. The chain combines TRBV15 with TRBJ2-7; 7 bases match TRBD1. The CDR3 consists of 12 residues. The V gene end was trimmed by 2 bases and the J gene end by 7 bases; junction bases not matched to a gene: 2. Germline V gene data show CDR1 as LNHNV and CDR2 as YYDKDF (reference sequence). CDR3 coding DNA: TGTGCCACCAGCAGAACAGGGGCAGAGCAGTACTTC. Translation: CATSRTGAEQYF. The variable domain in full, with the rest retrieved from reference TRBV15 and TRBJ2-7, is DAMVIQNPRYQVTQFGKPVTLSCSQTLNHNVMYWYQQKSSQAPKLLFHYYDKDFNNEADTPDNFQSRRPNTSFCFLDIRSPGLGDTAMYLCATSRTGAEQYFGPGTRLTVT.

The J gene is TRBJ2-2, the V gene TRBV30; 9 bases are a match to TRBD2. CDR3 length: 17 amino acids. Germline CDR1 reads GTSNPN; CDR2 reads SVGIG (reference sequence). The V segment lost 3 bases and the J segment 3 bases; nucleotides outside the gene matches: 11. This chain's CDR3 is CAWSPPAGGPDTGELFF. CDR3 bases: TGTGCCTGGAGCCCACCGGCGGGAGGGCCTGACACCGGGGAGCTGTTTTTT.

This rearrangement joins TRBV9 to TRBJ2-2; 8 bases map to TRBD1. CDR1 and CDR2 from the germline V gene are SGDLS and YYNGEE. The CDR3 length is 16 residues. The junction had 7 bases not matched to a gene; V was cut back by 5 bases and J by 1 base. The CDR3 protein is CASREPGTGNTGELFF. DNA for the CDR3: TGTGCCAGCAGAGAACCCGGGACAGGGAACACCGGGGAGCTGTTTTTT.

V is TRBV5-1 and J is TRBJ2-1; D unresolved. This CDR3 contains 15 residues. The V end was cut by 0 bases, the J end by 10 bases, with 17 bases between. CDR1 SGHRS and CDR2 YFSETQ come from the germline V gene. This chain's CDR3 is CASSLASPSAREQFF. CDR3 sequence (DNA): TGCGCCAGCAGCTTGGCTTCCCCCTCTGCGCGGGAGCAGTTCTTC.

The chain employs TRBV27 and TRBJ1-2; D unresolved. The length of the CDR3 is 14 residues. Germline V gene sequence: CDR1 MNHEY, CDR2 SMNVEV (reference sequence). Between the trimmed V and J ends, which lost 6 bases and 2 bases, there was a span of 13 bases. CDR3 region: CASRPNVGNYGYTF. The DNA for the CDR3 is TGTGCCAGCAGGCCCAATGTAGGGAACTATGGCTACACCTTC.